Presented here are 30 T cell receptor beta chains from one specimen sequenced in a study of vaccination and CD4 T cells after COVID-19. With the Oncomine TCR Beta short-read assay, DNA from cultured CD4+ T cells was sequenced. TCRdb ran MiXCR on the PCR reads and lists one entry per CDR3 protein. The sample has fewer than 20,000 distinct CDR3 sequences, about 70% seen once. This sample's treatment: approximately 10-day PBMC culture with coronavirus spike peptide pools or control peptides (ViraFEST assay). For these TCRs, the target antigens are not known. The source material was CD4+ T cells from blood, cultured in vitro. The receptors were sampled from a human donor who had recovered from COVID-19.

Only a few counts were recorded for this clonotype. The rearrangement joins TRBV4-1 to TRBJ1-5; D uncertain. With 0 bases removed from V and 2 bases from J, the gap between germline ends came to 11 bases. The germline V gene has CDR1 MGHRA and CDR2 YSYEKL. This CDR3 is 16 amino acids long. CDR3 DNA: TGCGCCAGCAGCCAAGAGGGGTGGCAGGGCAATCAGCCCCAGCATTTT. This sequence encodes CASSQEGWQGNQPQHF.

This clonotype has just one count. The chain has TRBV21-1 and TRBJ2-7; no DNA check was done on the table's D call, TRBD1. TRBV21-1 is termed a pseudogene. This CDR3 region has 14 residues. CDR3 in DNA: TGTGCCAGCAGCACCTGGGACGGGACCTACGAGCAGTACTTC. Translation: CASSTWDGTYEQYF.

The rearrangement uses TRBV7-9 and TRBJ2-1; the match to TRBD2 covers 9 bases. The V gene's germline CDR1 is SEHNR and CDR2 FQNEAQ (reference sequence). The CDR3 is 15 amino acids. The V and J ends lost 5 bases and 4 bases, in that order; junction bases with no gene match: 6. CDR3 coding DNA: TGTGCCAGCAGCGGCCCTAGCGGGAAATACAATGAGCAGTTCTTC. Protein: CASSGPSGKYNEQFF.

The chain carries TRBV20-1 and TRBJ2-3; D might be TRBD2 (6 bases). The germline gives CDR1 DFQATT, CDR2 SNEGSKA (reference sequence). The CDR3 consists of 13 residues. V lost 3 bases to trimming and J lost 5 bases, with 12 bases between them. CDR3 nucleotide sequence: TGCAGTGCTAGGCGTCGGGACTTAGATACGCAGTATTTT. Translating gives CSARRRDLDTQYF.

This chain joins TRBV7-2 and TRBJ2-5; D is unresolved. The CDR3 loop spans 13 amino acids. Looked up from germline, CDR1 is SGHTA and CDR2 is FQGNSA. Trimming took off 5 bases at V and 2 bases at J, with 9 bases between the two ends. Here the CDR3 DNA reads TGTGCCAGCAGCCCAAAACCTCAAGAGACCCAGTACTTC. Its protein is CASSPKPQETQYF.

The chain recombines TRBV7-2 with TRBJ1-5, with 9 bases that match TRBD1. The CDR3 runs to 16 residues. Germline loops: CDR1 SGHTA, CDR2 FQGNSA. Trimming removed 3 bases from V and 4 bases from J; junction bases left unmatched: 7. CDR3 nucleotides: TGTGCCAGCAGCTTCTCCGGACAGGGGAAGAATCAGCCCCAGCATTTT. Residues: CASSFSGQGKNQPQHF.

V and J are TRBV20-1 and TRBJ2-2, with a tentative D call TRBD2 (5 bases). The CDR3 runs to 14 residues. Between the trimmed V and J ends, which lost 2 bases and 5 bases, there was a span of 12 bases. Germline V CDR1 and CDR2: DFQATT, SNEGSKA (reference sequence). Written as DNA, the CDR3 is TGCAGTGCTAGATTGCCCCCGGGGACCGGGGAGCTGTTTTTT. Translation gives CSARLPPGTGELFF.

This sequence joins TRBV4-3 and TRBJ2-2; D is undetermined. This CDR3 comprises 13 residues. Germline V gives CDR1 LGHNA, CDR2 YSLEER. Trimming shortened V by 2 bases and J by 9 bases, and 10 bases separated the two germline ends. The CDR3 nucleotides read TGCGCCAGCAGCCAACTTATTTACAGGGAGCTGTTTTTT. It translates to CASSQLIYRELFF.

The chain is built from TRBV20-1 and TRBJ1-6, with D unresolved. Germline CDR1 and CDR2: DFQATT and SNEGSKA (reference sequence). V was shortened by 6 bases and J by 0 bases, with 12 bases between the two germline ends. This CDR3 is built from 15 residues. The CDR3 reads CSAPERSSYNSPLHF. CDR3 coding DNA: TGCAGTGCCCCCGAGCGGAGCTCCTATAATTCACCCCTCCACTTT.

V gene TRBV6-1 combines with J gene TRBJ2-7, with 11 bases matching TRBD2. CDR1 is MNHNS and CDR2 is SASEGT in the germline V gene. The trim removed 8 bases at V and 3 bases at J, leaving 6 bases unmatched. This CDR3 has 14 amino acids. This CDR3 reads CASAVAGGFYEQYF. The CDR3 DNA sequence: TGTGCCAGCGCCGTAGCGGGAGGGTTCTACGAGCAGTACTTC.

The CDR3 region has the DNA TGTGCCAGCAGCCAACGGCTAATCGGGGAGCTGTTTTTT. Translated: CASSQRLIGELFF. The gene calls are TRBV4-2 and TRBJ2-2; D is unclear. Trimming took off 2 bases at V and 7 bases at J, with 8 bases between the two ends. This CDR3 comprises 13 residues. From germline, CDR1 is LGHNA and CDR2 YNFKEQ.

Notes on this clonotype: Germline and junction disagree at one end, which may indicate a read error. The CDR3 loop is CTSSQDGAGGGEQFF. The DNA for the CDR3 is TGTACCAGCAGCCAAGATGGTGCGGGAGGGGGCGAGCAGTTCTTC. The rearrangement joins TRBV4-2 to TRBJ2-1, with TRBD2 matching over 9 bases. The V gene's germline CDR1 is LGHNA and CDR2 YNFKEQ. CDR3 length equals 15 residues.

This chain connects TRBV6-2 or TRBV6-3 to TRBJ1-5, with D hard to call. This CDR3 has 14 amino acids. Deletions cut 5 bases from V and 0 bases from J, with 8 bases between. Per germline, CDR1 MNHEY and CDR2 SVGEGT. The DNA of the CDR3 is TGTGCCAGCAGTCCGGGTCATAGCAATCAGCCCCAGCATTTT. Amino acids: CASSPGHSNQPQHF.

J is TRBJ1-6 and V is TRBV4-3; D not resolved. This CDR3 has 14 amino acids. V was trimmed by 0 bases and J by 7 bases, leaving 7 bases between them. The germline V gene has CDR1 LGHNA and CDR2 YSLEER. Written as DNA, the CDR3 is TGCGCCAGCAGCCAAGATCAGCGGAATTCACCCCTCCACTTT. It codes for CASSQDQRNSPLHF.

This chain joins TRBV30 and TRBJ2-5; D is unresolved. Germline CDR1 is GTSNPN and CDR2 is SVGIG (reference sequence). V was cut by 2 bases and J by 5 bases, with 15 bases left in between. The CDR3 sequence is 14 residues long. Here the CDR3 reads CAWSLSRMGETQYF. In DNA form, the CDR3 reads TGTGCCTGGAGTCTTTCTAGGATGGGGGAGACCCAGTACTTC.

This clonotype has a handful of counts. The chain carries TRBV20-1 and TRBJ1-1; 8 bases fit TRBD1. J lost 4 bases, V lost 0 bases, and 10 bases had no gene match. Germline V lookup: CDR1 DFQATT, CDR2 SNEGSKA (reference sequence). CDR3 length equals 16 residues. In nucleotides, the CDR3 is TGCAGTGCTAGAGATCGGACAGGGTTATGGGGCACTGAAGCTTTCTTT. It codes for CSARDRTGLWGTEAFF.

The rearrangement joins TRBV6-1 to TRBJ1-1; the D gene is possibly TRBD1 (5 bases). Germline-derived CDR1 and CDR2 are MNHNS and SASEGT. Trimming stripped 6 bases from V and 1 base from J, with 9 bases between. This CDR3 has 13 amino acids. CDR3 amino acids: CASRTTGNTEAFF. Here the CDR3 DNA reads TGTGCCAGCAGGACTACAGGGAACACTGAAGCTTTCTTT.

This clonotype came up once. The chain joins TRBV18 to TRBJ1-1; a possible D gene is TRBD1 (6 bases). This CDR3 has 14 residues. V was pared by 5 bases and J by 0 bases, with 10 bases between. Looked up from germline, CDR1 is KGHSH and CDR2 is LQKENI. CDR3 sequence reads: CASSRRDMNTEAFF. CDR3 DNA sequence: TGTGCCAGCTCAAGGAGGGACATGAACACTGAAGCTTTCTTT.

The chain recombines TRBV7-2 with TRBJ1-5, with a weak D call TRBD1 (6 bases). This CDR3 has 16 residues. V was clipped by 1 base and J by 7 bases, with 17 bases between them. Per germline, CDR1 SGHTA and CDR2 FQGNSA. CDR3 sequence: CASSLGVGRGSQPQHF. Written as DNA, the CDR3 is TGTGCCAGCAGCTTAGGAGTGGGCAGGGGCAGCCAGCCCCAGCATTTT. The entire variable domain, with the rest obtained from reference TRBV7-2 and TRBJ1-5, is as follows: GAGVSQSPSNKVTEKGKDVELRCDPISGHTALYWYRQSLGQGLEFLIYFQGNSAPDKSGLPSDRFSAERTGGSVSTLTIQRTQQEDSAVYLCASSLGVGRGSQPQHFGDGTRLSIL.

There are a few counts of this clonotype. This chain connects TRBV20-1 to TRBJ2-7, with 10 bases matching TRBD2. Germline trimming cut 6 bases from V and 2 bases from J; bases unmatched to any gene: 7. CDR1 and CDR2 from the germline V gene are DFQATT and SNEGSKA (reference sequence). There are 14 residues in the CDR3. The CDR3 nucleotides read TGCAGTGCGGTCACTAGCGGGGCTACCTACGAGCAGTACTTC. Encoded protein: CSAVTSGATYEQYF.

The genes are TRBV6-2 or TRBV6-3 and TRBJ1-5; weak D call: TRBD1 (6 bases). V was trimmed by 10 bases and J by 4 bases, leaving 17 bases between them. The CDR3 is 14 amino acids. The germline V gene has CDR1 MNHEY and CDR2 SVGEGT. CDR3 amino acids: CAIRGGARNQPQHF. The CDR3 region has the DNA TGTGCCATTCGTGGGGGGGCTAGGAATCAGCCCCAGCATTTT.

This chain joins TRBV19 and TRBJ1-5, with no clear D. Germline V lookup: CDR1 LNHDA, CDR2 SQIVND (reference sequence). This CDR3 comprises 13 residues. V lost 8 bases and J lost 5, with 13 bases in between. CDR3 nucleotides: TGTGCCAGTGGAGGGCTCCTCCATCAGCCCCAGCATTTT. Amino acid sequence: CASGGLLHQPQHF.

The chain uses TRBV12-3 or TRBV12-4 and TRBJ1-5, with D possibly being TRBD1 (5 bases). The CDR3 is made up of 14 amino acids. With 6 bases removed from V and 4 bases from J, the gap between germline ends came to 13 bases. The CDR3 reads CASSNLGANQPQHF. The CDR3 region has the DNA TGTGCCAGCAGCAACTTAGGGGCGAATCAGCCCCAGCATTTT.

The gene calls are TRBV28 and TRBJ2-7; no firm D call. CDR1 MDHEN and CDR2 SYDVKM come from the germline V gene. The CDR3 runs to 13 residues. Trimming removed 4 bases at V and 0 bases at J, with 7 bases between. This CDR3 reads CASSSHLSYEQYF. The CDR3 DNA is TGTGCCAGCAGTTCCCATCTCTCCTACGAGCAGTACTTC.

The chain joins TRBV24-1 to TRBJ1-5; unclear D gene. Germline-derived CDR1 and CDR2 are KGHDR and SFDVKD. This CDR3 is built from 15 residues. V was shortened by 6 bases and J by 4 bases, with 15 bases between the two germline ends. CDR3 sequence: CATSNREGGNQPQHF. The CDR3 region has the DNA TGTGCCACCAGTAATAGGGAGGGAGGGAATCAGCCCCAGCATTTT.

The chain couples TRBV27 to TRBJ1-2; the D is unclear. The CDR3 contains 14 residues. Trimming took 5 bases from V and 2 from J, leaving 12 bases between them. CDR1 is MNHEY, CDR2 SMNVEV, per germline (reference sequence). This CDR3 is CASSPKVGNYGYTF. The CDR3 nucleotides are TGTGCCAGCAGTCCGAAGGTGGGGAACTATGGCTACACCTTC.

This chain joins TRBV4-1 and TRBJ1-2; D is undetermined. The CDR3 is 12 residues long. The ends were cut back, 8 bases at V and 4 bases at J, with 11 bases in the middle. Germline lookup yields CDR1 MGHRA and CDR2 YSYEKL. CDR3 nucleotide sequence: TGCGCCAGCTATGACGGCATCTATGGCTACACCTTC. Protein sequence: CASYDGIYGYTF.

This rearrangement joins TRBV12-3 or TRBV12-4 to TRBJ1-1, with 8 nucleotides matching TRBD1. Trimming took 6 bases from V and 5 from J; bases not matched to a gene: 5. The CDR3 extends over 13 amino acids. As DNA, the CDR3 is TGTGCCAGCAGCCGGCAGGGGGCGACTGAAGCTTTCTTT. Protein: CASSRQGATEAFF.

The chain joins TRBV7-9 to TRBJ2-7; D remains unclear. Germline CDR1 is SEHNR and CDR2 is FQNEAQ (reference sequence). The CDR3 is made up of 12 amino acids. V lost 1 base and J lost 2, with 3 bases in between. CDR3 loop: CASSLVPYEQYF. The CDR3 coding sequence is TGTGCCAGCAGCTTAGTCCCCTACGAGCAGTACTTC.

The chain is built from TRBV4-2 and TRBJ2-1; D uncertain. The CDR3 is 11 amino acids. The germline V gene has CDR1 LGHNA and CDR2 YNFKEQ. V was trimmed by 2 bases and J by 7 bases, leaving 3 bases between them. The DNA of the CDR3 is TGTGCCAGCAGCCAAATGAATGAGCAGTTCTTC. This codes for CASSQMNEQFF.